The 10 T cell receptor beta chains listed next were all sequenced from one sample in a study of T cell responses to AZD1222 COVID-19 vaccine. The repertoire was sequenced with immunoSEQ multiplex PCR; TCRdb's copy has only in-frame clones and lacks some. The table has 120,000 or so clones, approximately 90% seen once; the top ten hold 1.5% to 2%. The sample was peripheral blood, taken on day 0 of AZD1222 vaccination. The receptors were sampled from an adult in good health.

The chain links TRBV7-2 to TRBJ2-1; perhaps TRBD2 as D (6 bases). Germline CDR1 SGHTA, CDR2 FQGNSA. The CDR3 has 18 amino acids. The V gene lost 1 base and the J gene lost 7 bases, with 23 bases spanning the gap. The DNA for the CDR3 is TGTGCCAGCAGCTTAGGCCTTTATCGGGGGACCAGGAGGAATGAGCAGTTCTTC. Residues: CASSLGLYRGTRRNEQFF.

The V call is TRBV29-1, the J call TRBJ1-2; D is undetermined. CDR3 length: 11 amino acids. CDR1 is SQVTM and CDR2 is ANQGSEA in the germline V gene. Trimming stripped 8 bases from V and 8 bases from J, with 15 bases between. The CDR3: CSTTDVSGYTF. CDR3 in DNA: TGCAGCACCACGGACGTTTCGGGCTACACCTTC.

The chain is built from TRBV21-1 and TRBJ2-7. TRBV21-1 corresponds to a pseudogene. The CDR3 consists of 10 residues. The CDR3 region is CAMVHYEQYV. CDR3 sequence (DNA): TGTGCCATGGTCCACTACGAGCAGTACGTC.

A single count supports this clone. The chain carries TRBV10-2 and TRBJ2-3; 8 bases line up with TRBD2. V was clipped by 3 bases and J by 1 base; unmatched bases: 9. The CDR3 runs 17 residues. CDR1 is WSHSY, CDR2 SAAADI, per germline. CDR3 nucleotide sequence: TGCGCCAGCAGTGATATTTCCCTAGCGGGCGGCACAGATACGCAGTATTTT. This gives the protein CASSDISLAGGTDTQYF.

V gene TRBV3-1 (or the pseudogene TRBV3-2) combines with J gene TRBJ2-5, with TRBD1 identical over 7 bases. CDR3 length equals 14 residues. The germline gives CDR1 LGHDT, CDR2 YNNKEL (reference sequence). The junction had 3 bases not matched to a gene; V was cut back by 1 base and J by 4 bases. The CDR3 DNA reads TGTGCCAGCAGCCAAGTTTCAGGGGGAGAGACCCAGTACTTC. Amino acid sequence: CASSQVSGGETQYF.

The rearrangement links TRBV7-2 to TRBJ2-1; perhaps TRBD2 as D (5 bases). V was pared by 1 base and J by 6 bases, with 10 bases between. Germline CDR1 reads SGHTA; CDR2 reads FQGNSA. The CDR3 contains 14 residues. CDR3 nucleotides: TGTGCCAGCAGCTTAGGAGGTCGGGGCAATGAGCAGTTCTTC. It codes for CASSLGGRGNEQFF.

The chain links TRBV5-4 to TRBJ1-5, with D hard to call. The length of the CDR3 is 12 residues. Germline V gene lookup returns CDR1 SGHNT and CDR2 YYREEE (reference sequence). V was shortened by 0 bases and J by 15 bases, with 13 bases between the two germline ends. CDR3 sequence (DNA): TGTGCCAGCAGCTTGGGAGATGGGTCCCGGCATTTT. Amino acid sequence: CASSLGDGSRHF.

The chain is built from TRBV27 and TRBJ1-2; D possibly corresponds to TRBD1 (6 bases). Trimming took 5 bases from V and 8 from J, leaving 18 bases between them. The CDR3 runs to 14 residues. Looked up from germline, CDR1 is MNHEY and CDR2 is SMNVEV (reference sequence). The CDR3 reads CASSTMGGLNGYTF. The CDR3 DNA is TGTGCCAGCAGTACTATGGGGGGCCTCAACGGCTACACCTTC.

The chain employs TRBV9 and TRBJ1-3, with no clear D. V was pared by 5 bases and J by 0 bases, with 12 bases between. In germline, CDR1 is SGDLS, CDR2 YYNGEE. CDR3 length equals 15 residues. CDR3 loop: CASSATSSSGNTIYF. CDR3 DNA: TGTGCCAGCAGTGCCACTTCGAGCTCTGGAAACACCATATATTTT.

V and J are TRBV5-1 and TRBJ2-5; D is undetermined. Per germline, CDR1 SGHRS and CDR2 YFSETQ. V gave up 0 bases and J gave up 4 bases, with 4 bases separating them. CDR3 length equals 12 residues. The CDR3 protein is CASSLATETQYF. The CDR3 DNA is TGCGCCAGCAGCTTGGCCACAGAGACCCAGTACTTC.